This T cell receptor beta chain is drawn from a study of OX40 agonist ivuxolimab in advanced cancers. Using immunoSEQ multiplex PCR, the repertoire was profiled, and TCRdb retains in-frame clones only, with some absent. The data contain about 62,000 clones, 87% of them seen just once; the ten biggest clones take up under 0.85%. Germline-derived CDR1 and CDR2 are LNHDA and SQIVND (reference sequence). The CDR3 spans 14 residues. Between the trimmed V and J ends, which lost 4 bases and 4 bases, there was a span of 14 bases. This clonotype originated in an adult with an advanced solid tumor such as melanoma, head and neck, liver or kidney cancer. The chain combines TRBV19 with TRBJ2-7; D unresolved. The sequencing here drew on CD4+ or CD8+ T cells sorted from blood, taken in a trial of the OX40 agonist ivuxolimab. The CDR3 spells CASSTGSTLYEQYF. For the CDR3, the DNA is TGTGCCAGTAGTACCGGATCGACTCTATACGAGCAGTACTTC.